The sequence of this T cell receptor (beta chain) was determined in a study of shared clonotypes between healthy human individuals. Study-level points and caveats: Clonotypes shared by all four sorted-subset donors had higher generation probabilities than non-shared clonotypes.

The CDR3 sequence is 13 residues long. Trimming stripped 1 base from V and 10 bases from J, with 11 bases between. The germline V gene encodes CDR1 ENHRY and CDR2 SYGVKD. With regard to this clone: Its antigen is unidentified.

Clones were read by immunoSEQ multiplex PCR, and TCRdb kept only the in-frame ones, dropping some. The table includes a few million clones, approximately 95% detected once. The sequencing input was naive CD4+ T cells from PBMCs. Subset described: CD45RA+ positively selected. This rearrangement joins TRBV10-3 to TRBJ2-1, with D perhaps TRBD2 (5 bases). The sequence came from a man aged 18 to 29 in good health. Some clones in this sample may be carry-over from other donors' samples. CDR3 in amino acids: CAISEYASGEQFF. Here the CDR3 DNA reads TGTGCCATCAGTGAGTACGCGTCGGGGGAGCAGTTCTTC.